This entry concerns a single T cell receptor beta chain. In terms of age and location, participants ranged from roughly 18 to 100 years and lived in about 25 US areas. From germline, CDR1 is LNHDA and CDR2 SQIVND (reference sequence). The CDR3 is 12 residues long. With 5 bases removed from V and 6 bases from J, the gap between germline ends came to 9 bases. How the authors handled the data: Nucleated cell counts were estimated from reference gene primer amplification. The assay was immunoSEQ multiplex PCR, and TCRdb's table has in-frame clones only and misses some. That table furnishes V, J and clone size, whereas the DNA furnished D and trimming. The sample holds 200,000 to 250,000 clones, approximately 86% seen once. The sample originates from a study of blood T cell repertoires in COVID-19. Overall study context: Sites across the United States, Italy and Spain contributed samples from acute and convalescent COVID-19. The cDNA or gDNA used as material had been derived from T cells, B-cell-depleted T cells, or PBMCs.

This chain uses TRBV19 with TRBJ2-3, with D unresolved. Sequences were obtained from PBMCs or T cells enriched from blood (not recorded which). The sequence derives from a woman aged 45-60 years with acute COVID-19. In DNA, the CDR3 is TGTGCCAGTAGTCCATCGAGGGATACGCAGTATTTT. Its protein is CASSPSRDTQYF.